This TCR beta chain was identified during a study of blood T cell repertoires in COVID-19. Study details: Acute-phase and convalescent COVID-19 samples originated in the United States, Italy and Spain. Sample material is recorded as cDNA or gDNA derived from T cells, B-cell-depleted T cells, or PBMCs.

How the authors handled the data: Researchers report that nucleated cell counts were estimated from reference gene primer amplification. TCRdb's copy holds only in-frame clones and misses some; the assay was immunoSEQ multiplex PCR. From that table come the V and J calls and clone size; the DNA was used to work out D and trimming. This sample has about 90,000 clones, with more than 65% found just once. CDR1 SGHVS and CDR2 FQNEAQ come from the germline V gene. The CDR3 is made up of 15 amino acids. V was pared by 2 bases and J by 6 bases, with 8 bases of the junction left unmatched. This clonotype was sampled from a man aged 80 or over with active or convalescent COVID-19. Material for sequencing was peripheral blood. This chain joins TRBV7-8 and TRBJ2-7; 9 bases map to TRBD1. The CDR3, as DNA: TGTGCCAGCAGCTTACGGGACAGGGTACACGGCGAGCAGTACTTC. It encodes CASSLRDRVHGEQYF.